This is a list of T cell receptor beta chains from one sample in a study of shared clonotypes between healthy human individuals. Sequenced by immunoSEQ multiplex PCR; TCRdb stores in-frame clones only, minus some. The top ten hold about 0.39% of the sample, which has 2.3 million or so clones, 90% to 95% seen once. Sequenced sample: naive CD4+ T cells from PBMCs. The receptors derive from a man younger than 30 in good health. Some clones in this sample may be carry-over from other donors' samples. Each CDR3 is given with its conserved first and last residue. The order of the fields is V gene, D gene, J gene, CDR3 DNA, CDR3 protein. D genes are given only for firm matches.

>TRBV11-2|TRBD2|TRBJ2-3
TGTGCCAGCAGCTTAGATCGTTGGACTAGCGGGGTCCCTACGCAGTATTTT
CASSLDRWTSGVPTQYF
>TRBV5-7|NA|TRBJ2-7
TGTGCCAGCTCTACCTACGAGCAGTACTTC
CASSTYEQYF
>TRBV7-3|NA|TRBJ1-3
TGTGCCAGCAGCTTAAATCCCCAGGGGACTGGAAACACCATATATTTT
CASSLNPQGTGNTIYF
>TRBV6-1|NA|TRBJ1-5
TGTGCCAGCAGTGAAGGTGGCCAGCCCCAGCATTTT
CASSEGGQPQHF
>TRBV6-8|NA|TRBJ2-1
TGTGCCAGCAGTGCCAAGTGCGATGAGCAGTTCTTC
CASSAKCDEQFF
>TRBV5-5|NA|TRBJ1-3
TGTGCCAGCAGGACCCCTGGCCCTGGAAACACCATATATTTT
CASRTPGPGNTIYF
>TRBV14|TRBD2|TRBJ2-1
TGTGCCAGCAGCCCTCTGGGACTAGCGGGAGACGGGGAGCAGTTCTTC
CASSPLGLAGDGEQFF
>TRBV28|TRBD1|TRBJ1-2
TGTGCCAGCAGTCCACCGGGACAGGGGTATGGCTACACCTTC
CASSPPGQGYGYTF
>TRBV7-9|NA|TRBJ2-1
TGTGCCAGCAGCTCAGGGACCGTACACAATGAGCAGTTCTTC
CASSSGTVHNEQFF
>TRBV21-1|NA|TRBJ1-1
TGTGCCAGCAGCAAATCACAGGGGTTGAACACTGAAGCTTTCTTT
CASSKSQGLNTEAFF
>TRBV7-2|NA|TRBJ2-5
TGTGCCAGCAGCTTAGACCGGCTAGAGACCCAGTACTTC
CASSLDRLETQYF
>TRBV18|NA|TRBJ2-1
TGTGCCAGCTCACCGCCGACCGGGAATGTGTACAATGAGCAGTTCTTC
CASSPPTGNVYNEQFF
>TRBV18|TRBD2|TRBJ2-2
TGTGCCAGCTCACCAACGACTAGCACCAACACCGGGGAGCTGTTTTTT
CASSPTTSTNTGELFF
>TRBV2|NA|TRBJ1-4
TGTGCCAGCAGTGTCGAAGGAGCTGGGGAAAAACTGTTTTTT
CASSVEGAGEKLFF
>TRBV5-1|TRBD2|TRBJ2-3
TGCGCCAGCAGGACTAGCGGGATAACAGATACGCAGTATTTT
CASRTSGITDTQYF
>TRBV19|NA|TRBJ1-5
TGTGCCAGTAGTATAAATTTTCCCCCAGGGACTCAGCCCCAGCATTTT
CASSINFPPGTQPQHF
>TRBV5-1|NA|TRBJ2-2
TGCGCCAGCAGCTTGCCCTCAGGGGAGCTGTTTTTT
CASSLPSGELFF
>TRBV9|NA|TRBJ2-1
TGTGCCAGCAGCGTAGGAGGGGGCGGCGGGAGGAACAATGAGCAGTTCTTC
CASSVGGGGGRNNEQFF
>TRBV4-1|TRBD2|TRBJ2-7
TGCGCCAGCAGCCAAGCCGCTAGCGGAAATTCTGCCTACGAGCAGTACTTC
CASSQAASGNSAYEQYF
>TRBV5-1|NA|TRBJ2-1
TGCGCCAGCAGCTTGGTTCTAGGGCCGTCCAATGAGCAGTTCTTC
CASSLVLGPSNEQFF
>TRBV28|NA|TRBJ2-5
TGTGCCACCAAACCTCGCGGGACACCGACCTCGGGGGAGACCCAGTACTTC
CATKPRGTPTSGETQYF
>TRBV28|NA|TRBJ1-4
TGTGCCAGCACCTCCCGGCCTCGACCCAGCGGAGTGCAACTGTTTTTT
CASTSRPRPSGVQLFF
>TRBV7-9|TRBD1|TRBJ1-5
TGTGCCAGCAGCTTAGGAGGGGACAGATTAAATCAGCCCCAGCATTTT
CASSLGGDRLNQPQHF
>TRBV4-1|TRBD2|TRBJ2-4
TGCGCCAGCAGCCAAGAAGCTAGCGGGAGTGTCAAAAACATTCAGTACTTC
CASSQEASGSVKNIQYF
>TRBV5-4|NA|TRBJ1-3
TGTGCCAGCAGTCTGAAAGGGTCTGGAAACACCATATATTTT
CASSLKGSGNTIYF
>TRBV7-9|NA|TRBJ1-1
TGTGCCAGCAGCCGGGGAGGGACACTCAAATTTGAAGCTTTCTTT
CASSRGGTLKFEAFF